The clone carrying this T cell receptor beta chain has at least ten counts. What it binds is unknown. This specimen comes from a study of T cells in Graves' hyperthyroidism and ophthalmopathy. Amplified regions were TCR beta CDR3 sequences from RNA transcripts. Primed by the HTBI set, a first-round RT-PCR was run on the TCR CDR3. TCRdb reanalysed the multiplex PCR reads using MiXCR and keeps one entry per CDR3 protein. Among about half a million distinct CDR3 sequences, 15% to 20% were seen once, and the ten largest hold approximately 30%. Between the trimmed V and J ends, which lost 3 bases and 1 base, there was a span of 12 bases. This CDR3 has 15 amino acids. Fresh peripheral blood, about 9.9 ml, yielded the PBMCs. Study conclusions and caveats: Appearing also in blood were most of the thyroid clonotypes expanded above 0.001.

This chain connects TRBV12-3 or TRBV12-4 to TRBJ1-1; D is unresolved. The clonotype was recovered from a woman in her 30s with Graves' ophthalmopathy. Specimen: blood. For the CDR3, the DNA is TGTGCCAGCAGTTTGGCACCCACTGGGAACACTGAAGCTTTCTTT. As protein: CASSLAPTGNTEAFF.